Below, 17 T cell receptor beta chains from the same sample are listed, as sequenced in a study of OX40 agonist ivuxolimab in advanced cancers. TCRdb keeps only in-frame clones here, not all; method: immunoSEQ multiplex PCR. The data show 40,000 to 45,000 clones, 80% seen once. The material sequenced was CD4+ or CD8+ T cells sorted from blood, taken in a trial of the OX40 agonist ivuxolimab. All receptors come from an adult with an advanced solid tumor such as melanoma, head and neck, liver or kidney cancer.

The chain links TRBV5-5 to TRBJ2-2; 7 positions agree with TRBD1. The germline gives CDR1 SGHKS, CDR2 YYEKEE (reference sequence). The CDR3 spans 14 residues. V was clipped by 4 bases and J by 1 base; unmatched bases: 1. CDR3: CASSPGGNTGELFF. The CDR3, as DNA: TGTGCCAGCAGCCCAGGGGGGAACACCGGGGAGCTGTTTTTT.

A single count supports this clone. The V and J genes are TRBV21-1 and TRBJ2-5. TRBV21-1 is a pseudogene segment. The CDR3 length is 12 residues. The CDR3 sequence is CASSSPAETQYF. The CDR3 DNA follows: TGTGCCAGCAGCTCTCCGGCGGAGACCCAGTACTTC.

This clone was detected once. As DNA, the CDR3 is TGTGCCAGCAGTTTCCGGCGCGAGCAGTACTTC. Translating gives CASSFRREQYF. The J gene is TRBJ2-7, the V gene TRBV27; no definite D call. V lost 3 bases and J lost 6, with 6 bases in between. CDR3 size: 11 residues. Germline-derived CDR1 and CDR2 are MNHEY and SMNVEV (reference sequence).

This rearrangement joins TRBV30 to TRBJ1-5; D is perhaps TRBD1 (5 bases). This CDR3 is built from 14 residues. V was shortened by 1 base and J by 1 base, with 8 bases between the two germline ends. Germline V gene lookup returns CDR1 GTSNPN and CDR2 SVGIG (reference sequence). DNA of the CDR3: TGTGCCTGGAGTGAGGGGCTGAGCAATCAGCCCCAGCATTTT. Translation gives CAWSEGLSNQPQHF.

This clone has just a few counts. The J gene is TRBJ2-6, the V gene TRBV9; D is uncertain. The CDR3 consists of 18 residues. Germline loops: CDR1 SGDLS, CDR2 YYNGEE. The V and J ends lost 4 bases and 0 bases respectively, with 17 bases between them. This CDR3 reads CASSSRPGWGSGANVLTF. DNA for the CDR3: TGTGCCAGCAGCTCCAGACCCGGATGGGGCTCTGGGGCCAACGTCCTGACTTTC.

V usage is TRBV19 and J usage is TRBJ2-3; possible D gene TRBD1, 5 bases. CDR3 length: 14 amino acids. CDR1 is LNHDA, CDR2 SQIVND, per germline (reference sequence). The V end was cut by 3 bases, the J end by 1 base, with 8 bases between. CDR3 sequence: CASSIRVGTDTQYF. In nucleotides, the CDR3 is TGTGCCAGTAGTATCAGGGTCGGCACAGATACGCAGTATTTT.

The J gene is TRBJ2-5, the V gene TRBV28; D possibly corresponds to TRBD2 (6 bases). The J call could be wrong; TRBJ2-7 is a better fit for the DNA end. CDR1 and CDR2 from the germline V gene are MDHEN and SYDVKM. This CDR3 is built from 15 residues. The CDR3 sequence: CASRPNRRVGPEQYF. DNA of the CDR3: TGTGCCAGCAGGCCAAATAGGAGGGTTGGGCCCGAGCAGTACTTC.

CDR3 loop: CASSSGGTEAFF. CDR3 DNA sequence: TGTGCCAGCAGTTCTGGGGGCACTGAAGCTTTCTTT. The chain carries TRBV6-6 and TRBJ1-1; perhaps TRBD1 as D (5 bases). Germline V gene sequence: CDR1 MNHNY, CDR2 SVGAGI (reference sequence). The CDR3 has 12 amino acids. The germline V and J ends were trimmed by 4 bases and 4 bases, with 7 bases remaining between them.

The chain employs TRBV5-1 and TRBJ1-1, with 8 bases identical to TRBD1. The germline CDR1 and CDR2 sequences are SGHRS and YFSETQ. CDR3 length equals 14 residues. The junction had 5 bases not matched to a gene; V was cut back by 4 bases and J by 3 bases. CDR3 DNA sequence: TGCGCCAGCAGCGTGATACAGGGGGACACTGAAGCTTTCTTT. It encodes CASSVIQGDTEAFF.

This clone was picked up a small number of times. The V gene is TRBV7-4, the J gene TRBJ2-7, with unresolved D. The CDR3 contains 14 residues. Germline V gene sequence: CDR1 SGHVT, CDR2 SQSDAQ. The V and J ends lost 5 bases and 3 bases respectively, with 14 bases between them. This CDR3 is CASSQSAACYEQYF. CDR3 sequence (DNA): TGTGCCAGCAGCCAATCGGCCGCTTGCTACGAGCAGTACTTC.

The chain links TRBV2 to TRBJ2-6; D might be TRBD1 (6 bases). V lost 7 bases to trimming and J lost 0 bases, with 10 bases between them. Germline V gene sequence: CDR1 SNHLY, CDR2 FYNNEI. The CDR3 runs 15 residues. The CDR3 is CASNRDLSGANVLTF. The CDR3, as DNA: TGTGCCAGCAACAGGGACCTCTCTGGGGCCAACGTCCTGACTTTC.

The chain couples TRBV27 to TRBJ1-2, with a weak D call TRBD1 (6 bases). CDR3 length: 14 amino acids. V lost 5 bases, J lost 5 bases, and 15 bases lay in between. Germline CDR1 and CDR2: MNHEY and SMNVEV (reference sequence). CDR3 nucleotides: TGTGCCAGCAGTCCCCGCCCAGGGGTGTATGGCTACACCTTC. Translation: CASSPRPGVYGYTF.

V gene TRBV5-5 combines with J gene TRBJ1-2, with 9 bases identical to TRBD1. There are 13 residues in the CDR3. Germline V CDR1 and CDR2: SGHKS, YYEKEE (reference sequence). Trimming at V came to 5 bases and at J to 4 bases, leaving 3 bases not matched to a gene. This CDR3 reads CASSRDRVYGYTF. DNA of the CDR3: TGTGCCAGCAGTAGGGACAGGGTCTATGGCTACACCTTC.

V gene TRBV7-6 combines with J gene TRBJ2-2; D could derive from TRBD1 or TRBD2 (5 bases each). The CDR3 spans 18 residues. Trimming took 5 bases from V and 0 from J, leaving 19 bases between them. The germline gives CDR1 SGHVS, CDR2 FNYEAQ. CDR3 nucleotide sequence: TGTGCCAGCAGCGCGCCGACAACCGGGACGACGAACACCGGGGAGCTGTTTTTT. It yields the protein CASSAPTTGTTNTGELFF.

This rearrangement joins TRBV4-1 to TRBJ1-4; no clear D. The CDR3 runs 13 residues. The germline CDR1 and CDR2 sequences are MGHRA and YSYEKL. V gave up 1 base and J gave up 7 bases, with 7 bases separating them. CDR3 amino acids: CASSQARSEKLFF. CDR3 nucleotide sequence: TGCGCCAGCAGCCAAGCCAGGTCTGAAAAACTGTTTTTT.

The chain uses TRBV12-5 and TRBJ1-3, with 7 bases lining up with TRBD1. CDR1 is LGHNT, CDR2 FRNRAP, per germline. Trimming removed 4 bases from V and 4 bases from J; junction bases left unmatched: 4. The CDR3 has 14 amino acids. CDR3 DNA: TGTGCTAGTGGTTCGGGACAGCCAGGAAACACCATATATTTT. It encodes CASGSGQPGNTIYF.

The chain employs TRBV15 and TRBJ2-1; TRBD1 matches at 9 bases. The J segment lost 2 bases and the V segment lost 4 bases, leaving 18 bases of the junction unmatched. Per the germline V gene, CDR1 is LNHNV and CDR2 is YYDKDF (reference sequence). The CDR3 extends over 20 amino acids. CDR3 loop: CATSTVLKKHRGLPYNEQFF. For the CDR3, the DNA is TGTGCCACCAGCACCGTACTAAAAAAACACAGGGGGCTACCCTACAATGAGCAGTTCTTC.